Listed here are 26 T cell receptor beta chains from one sample, sequenced in a study of T cell responses to AZD1222 COVID-19 vaccine. Sequenced by immunoSEQ multiplex PCR; TCRdb stores in-frame clones only, minus some. The data show over 45,000 clones, more than 80% seen once. The source material was peripheral blood, sampled on day 0 of MenACWY control vaccination. The receptors here all came from an adult in good health.

J is TRBJ2-5 and V is TRBV2, with TRBD1 identical over 7 bases. CDR1 is SNHLY, CDR2 FYNNEI, per germline. The J segment lost 5 bases and the V segment lost 7 bases, leaving 7 bases of the junction unmatched. This CDR3 region has 13 residues. The CDR3 DNA follows: TGTGCCAGCAATGACAGGGTATCGGAGACCCAGTACTTC. This gives the protein CASNDRVSETQYF.

V is TRBV9 and J is TRBJ2-1; D gene uncertain. The CDR3 totals 14 residues. V shed 0 bases and J shed 13 bases, with 17 bases lying between them. The germline CDR1 and CDR2 sequences are SGDLS and YYNGEE. The CDR3 bases are TGTGCCAGCAGCGTAGACGGGTACGCCTCCACCCAGTTCTTC. It is translated as CASSVDGYASTQFF.

The chain links TRBV9 to TRBJ2-5; 12 bases fit TRBD2. This CDR3 is 16 amino acids long. Trimming cost V 4 bases and J 8 bases; bases outside gene matches: 12. Germline CDR1 and CDR2: SGDLS and YYNGEE. CDR3 sequence: CASSPQLAGGPPTQYF. The CDR3 nucleotides are TGTGCCAGCAGCCCGCAGCTAGCGGGAGGGCCCCCTACCCAGTACTTC.

V is TRBV30 and J is TRBJ1-1; D ambiguous. The CDR3 is 12 residues long. V was shortened by 4 bases and J by 2 bases, with 8 bases between the two germline ends. Germline assignment: CDR1 GTSNPN and CDR2 SVGIG (reference sequence). Here the CDR3 reads CAWIVLNTEAFF. The DNA of the CDR3 is TGTGCCTGGATTGTTCTTAACACTGAAGCTTTCTTT.

V usage is TRBV5-4 and J usage is TRBJ2-3; 10 bases are a match to TRBD2. The CDR3 is 17 amino acids. Germline values: CDR1 SGHNT, CDR2 YYREEE (reference sequence). Germline trimming cut 3 bases from V and 3 bases from J; bases unmatched to any gene: 10. The CDR3, as DNA: TGTGCCAGCAGCTCGTTAGCGGGGGGAATGGGGACAGATACGCAGTATTTT. It yields the protein CASSSLAGGMGTDTQYF.

V gene TRBV27 combines with J gene TRBJ1-6, with D possibly TRBD1 on 5 matching bases. The CDR3 has 13 amino acids. CDR1 and CDR2 from the germline V gene are MNHEY and SMNVEV (reference sequence). With 5 bases removed from V and 7 bases from J, the gap between germline ends came to 9 bases. The CDR3, as DNA: TGTGCCAGCAGTCTCCAGGGAAATTCACCCCTCCACTTT. It translates to CASSLQGNSPLHF.

This chain links TRBV6-5 with TRBJ2-3, with D maybe TRBD2 (6 bases). Trimming removed 10 bases from V and 2 bases from J, with 13 bases in between. CDR1 is MNHEY and CDR2 is SVGAGI in the germline V gene. CDR3 length: 13 residues. In DNA form, the CDR3 reads TGTGCCACAACGGGGGTTAACACAGATACGCAGTATTTT. Residues: CATTGVNTDTQYF.

J is TRBJ2-7 and V is TRBV6-2 or TRBV6-3; D may be TRBD1 (6 bases). The V end was cut by 0 bases, the J end by 3 bases, with 12 bases between. The CDR3 loop spans 15 amino acids. The germline V gene has CDR1 MNHEY and CDR2 SVGEGT. As DNA, the CDR3 is TGTGCCAGCAGTTACTCGGTACAGGGAAACTACGAGCAGTACTTC. This sequence encodes CASSYSVQGNYEQYF.

The chain uses TRBV7-9 and TRBJ2-5; D is tentatively TRBD1 or TRBD2 (6 bases each). Trimming took off 1 base at V and 2 bases at J, with 14 bases between the two ends. CDR1 SEHNR and CDR2 FQNEAQ come from the germline V gene (reference sequence). The CDR3 totals 16 residues. The CDR3 DNA follows: TGTGCCAGCAGCTTAGATGGGGGGCTGAAGCAAGAGACCCAGTACTTC. It yields the protein CASSLDGGLKQETQYF. Drawing the rest from reference TRBV7-9 and TRBJ2-5, the complete variable domain is DTGVSQNPRHKITKRGQNVTFRCDPISEHNRLYWYRQTLGQGPEFLTYFQNEAQLEKSRLLSDRFSAERPKGSFSTLEIQRTEQGDSAMYLCASSLDGGLKQETQYFGPGTRLLVL.

V and J are TRBV6-5 and TRBJ2-1; D might be TRBD2 (6 bases). The V and J ends lost 8 bases and 10 bases respectively, with 21 bases between them. CDR1 MNHEY and CDR2 SVGAGI come from the germline V gene. The CDR3 is made up of 14 amino acids. The CDR3 nucleotides read TGTGCCAGCCTCGGGGGAGAAACTCACGGCGAGCAGTTCTTC. Its translation is CASLGGETHGEQFF.

J is TRBJ1-1 and V is TRBV28; the D is unclear. Deletions cut 7 bases from V and 0 bases from J, with 15 bases between. CDR3 length: 15 residues. Germline CDR1 MDHEN, CDR2 SYDVKM. The DNA for the CDR3 is TGTGCCAGCACCATAGGAAGGGCTTTGAACACTGAAGCTTTCTTT. Amino acids: CASTIGRALNTEAFF.

This clone has a single count. The chain carries TRBV5-4 and TRBJ1-2; tentatively, D is TRBD1 (6 bases). In germline, CDR1 is SGHNT, CDR2 YYREEE (reference sequence). CDR3 size: 13 residues. V shed 0 bases and J shed 6 bases, with 9 bases lying between them. Here the CDR3 DNA reads TGTGCCAGCAGCTTGGGGGACAAGCATGGCTACACCTTC. This gives the protein CASSLGDKHGYTF.

The chain carries TRBV6-5 and TRBJ2-7, with D hard to call. From germline, CDR1 is MNHEY and CDR2 SVGAGI. V dropped 0 bases and J dropped 6 bases, with 9 bases sitting between them. The CDR3 loop spans 13 amino acids. CDR3 in DNA: TGTGCCAGCAGTTACTCGAGCCAGGCCGAGCAGTACTTC. Encoded protein: CASSYSSQAEQYF.

The chain couples TRBV7-3 to TRBJ2-3; D is ambiguous. The V and J ends lost 8 bases and 3 bases respectively, with 9 bases between them. CDR1 and CDR2 from the germline V gene are SGHTA and FQGTGA. CDR3 size: 12 residues. The CDR3 spells CASGSTTDTQYF. The CDR3 coding sequence is TGTGCCAGCGGCTCGACTACAGATACGCAGTATTTT. The full variable domain, completed using reference TRBV7-3 and TRBJ2-3, is GAGVSQTPSNKVTEKGKYVELRCDPISGHTALYWYRQSLGQGPEFLIYFQGTGAADDSGLPNDRFFAVRPEGSVSTLKIQRTERGDSAVYLCASGSTTDTQYFGPGTRLTVL.

The chain uses TRBV4-1 and TRBJ2-3; a weak D match, TRBD1 (5 bases). This CDR3 spans 14 amino acids. The ends were cut back, 3 bases at V and 2 bases at J, with 9 bases in the middle. Per the germline V gene, CDR1 is MGHRA and CDR2 is YSYEKL. The CDR3 here is CASSQTDSTDTQYF. In DNA, the CDR3 is TGCGCCAGCAGCCAGACAGACTCCACAGATACGCAGTATTTT.

J is TRBJ1-5 and V is TRBV18; D is unresolved. Germline V lookup: CDR1 KGHSH, CDR2 LQKENI. This CDR3 contains 14 residues. V lost 3 bases, J lost 7 bases, and 13 bases lay in between. Here the CDR3 DNA reads TGTGCCAGCTCACCCCCGGGTGGAGGGCAGCCCCAGCATTTT. It encodes CASSPPGGGQPQHF.

This clone has a single count. CDR3 coding DNA: TGTGCCAGCAGTAAAGGGACAGGGATCGACGAGCAGTACTTC. Translated: CASSKGTGIDEQYF. The V gene is TRBV2, the J gene TRBJ2-7, with TRBD1 matching over 9 bases. The CDR3 is made up of 14 amino acids. V lost 5 bases and J lost 5; bases outside the gene matches: 7. CDR1 and CDR2 (germline): SNHLY, FYNNEI.

A single count supports this clone. The chain joins TRBV5-8 to TRBJ2-2; 7 nucleotides line up with TRBD2. Trimming at V came to 2 bases and at J to 2 bases, leaving 15 bases not matched to a gene. Germline lookup yields CDR1 SGHTS and CDR2 YDEGEE. The CDR3 length is 19 residues. The CDR3 DNA reads as TGTGCCAGCAGCTTTTTAGCGGGCACTCAGACGCTCAACACCGGGGAGCTGTTTTTT. As protein: CASSFLAGTQTLNTGELFF.

This chain links TRBV27 with TRBJ2-3; D call uncertain. Per the germline V gene, CDR1 is MNHEY and CDR2 is SMNVEV (reference sequence). The CDR3 contains 14 residues. Trimming cost V 0 bases and J 4 bases, with 8 bases left between them. CDR3 DNA: TGTGCCAGCAGTTTATCCCCACGGCCAGATACGCAGTATTTT. Its protein product is CASSLSPRPDTQYF.

The rearrangement uses TRBV19 and TRBJ1-5; 9 nucleotides agree with TRBD1. Germline V gene sequence: CDR1 LNHDA, CDR2 SQIVND (reference sequence). The CDR3 extends over 16 amino acids. The ends lost 11 bases at V and 3 bases at J; junction bases unmatched: 14. As DNA, the CDR3 is TGTGCCTCACTGGACAGGGGCGTTAAGGCCAATCAGCCCCAGCATTTT. Protein: CASLDRGVKANQPQHF.

The chain is built from TRBV5-6 and TRBJ1-2; D is uncertain. This CDR3 is 13 amino acids long. V was shortened by 4 bases and J by 3 bases, with 10 bases between the two germline ends. The germline V gene encodes CDR1 SGHDT and CDR2 YYEEEE. In DNA form, the CDR3 reads TGTGCCAGCAGCCAAAGGGCTGACTATGGCTACACCTTC. Translating gives CASSQRADYGYTF.

This rearrangement joins TRBV3-1 (or the pseudogene TRBV3-2) to TRBJ1-1; no firm D call. Germline V gives CDR1 LGHDT, CDR2 YNNKEL (reference sequence). The CDR3 has 13 residues. V gave up 2 bases and J gave up 6 bases, with 10 bases separating them. This CDR3 is CASSQFLESEAFF. The CDR3 DNA reads as TGTGCCAGCAGCCAATTCCTCGAATCTGAAGCTTTCTTT.

A few counts support this clone. The V gene is TRBV9, the J gene TRBJ2-3; 8 bases are shared with TRBD1. Per the germline V gene, CDR1 is SGDLS and CDR2 is YYNGEE. The CDR3 extends over 16 amino acids. Unmatched junction bases numbered 7, after V lost 0 bases and J lost 4 bases. The CDR3 protein is CASSVAGQGWSDTQYF. The DNA for the CDR3 is TGTGCCAGCAGCGTAGCTGGACAGGGATGGTCAGATACGCAGTATTTT.

The CDR3, as DNA: TGTGCCAGCACGGAGGGATCTACTGAAAAACTGTTTTTT. Protein product: CASTEGSTEKLFF. The chain links TRBV28 to TRBJ1-4; unclear D gene. The CDR3 is made up of 13 amino acids. Germline values: CDR1 MDHEN, CDR2 SYDVKM. V lost 7 bases and J lost 7, with 13 bases in between.

The rearrangement uses TRBV28 and TRBJ1-2; D gene uncertain. CDR1 MDHEN and CDR2 SYDVKM come from the germline V gene. This CDR3 region has 13 residues. Trimming pared 1 base from V and 2 bases from J, leaving 5 bases between. In DNA form, the CDR3 reads TGTGCCAGCAGTTTATCGGGAAACTATGGCTACACCTTC. As protein: CASSLSGNYGYTF.

This chain connects TRBV16 to TRBJ1-6; TRBD1 matches 9 bases. CDR1 and CDR2 from the germline V gene are KGHSY and FQNENV. There are 14 residues in the CDR3. The V segment lost 4 bases and the J segment 7 bases; nucleotides outside the gene matches: 2. CDR3 loop: CASSPDRGNSPLHF. Here the CDR3 DNA reads TGTGCCAGCAGCCCGGACAGGGGAAATTCACCCCTCCACTTT.